This entry lists 28 T cell receptor beta chains sequenced from one sample in a study of blood T cell repertoires in COVID-19. The table came from immunoSEQ multiplex PCR; TCRdb's copy has only in-frame clones and leaves some out. This sample has over 250,000 clones, with 60% to 75% found just once. The sample was peripheral blood. Receptor source: a woman of 80 years or more with acute or convalescent COVID-19.

The chain is built from TRBV27 and TRBJ1-3, with TRBD1 matching over 7 bases. Trimming removed 10 bases from V and 1 base from J; junction bases left unmatched: 7. Germline V gene data show CDR1 as MNHEY and CDR2 as SMNVEV (reference sequence). This CDR3 region has 14 residues. The CDR3 loop is CATKQQGSGNTIYF. The CDR3 DNA is TGTGCCACCAAGCAACAGGGGTCTGGAAACACCATATATTTT.

The genes are TRBV5-1 and TRBJ1-2; D gene uncertain. Per germline, CDR1 SGHRS and CDR2 YFSETQ. V was cut by 3 bases and J by 1 base, with 7 bases left in between. CDR3 length equals 13 residues. For the CDR3, the DNA is TGCGCCAGCAGCTCTAGCGTTAACTATGGCTACACCTTC. Translation gives CASSSSVNYGYTF.

The gene calls are TRBV7-2 and TRBJ1-2; D is perhaps TRBD1 (5 bases). The V end lost 5 bases, the J end lost 2 bases, and 12 bases lay between the germline ends. CDR3 length: 14 residues. From germline, CDR1 is SGHTA and CDR2 FQGNSA. CDR3 coding DNA: TGTGCCAGCAGCAGACAGCTTCTAAACTATGGCTACACCTTC. The encoded protein is CASSRQLLNYGYTF.

V usage is TRBV5-1 and J usage is TRBJ1-1; a possible D gene is TRBD1 (5 bases). Germline V gives CDR1 SGHRS, CDR2 YFSETQ. The CDR3 consists of 14 residues. V lost 6 bases and J lost 5, with 17 bases in between. The CDR3 protein is CASTGSAGLTEAFF. In DNA, the CDR3 is TGCGCCAGCACAGGGTCCGCGGGGCTTACTGAAGCTTTCTTT. Full variable domain (remainder filled in from reference TRBV5-1 and TRBJ1-1): KAGVTQTPRYLIKTRGQQVTLSCSPISGHRSVSWYQQTPGQGLQFLFEYFSETQRNKGNFPGRFSGRQFSNSRSEMNVSTLELGDSALYLCASTGSAGLTEAFFGQGTRLTVV.

J is TRBJ1-2 and V is TRBV5-1, with 9 nucleotides matching TRBD1. Germline trimming cut 4 bases from V and 6 bases from J; bases unmatched to any gene: 10. The germline V gene has CDR1 SGHRS and CDR2 YFSETQ. The CDR3 sequence is 15 residues long. CDR3 sequence (DNA): TGCGCCAGCAGCCTGGACAGGGGAAACGTGGATGGCTACACCTTC. Translating gives CASSLDRGNVDGYTF. The whole variable domain, filled in from reference TRBV5-1 and TRBJ1-2, reads KAGVTQTPRYLIKTRGQQVTLSCSPISGHRSVSWYQQTPGQGLQFLFEYFSETQRNKGNFPGRFSGRQFSNSRSEMNVSTLELGDSALYLCASSLDRGNVDGYTFGSGTRLTVV.

The sample holds many counts of this clone. V usage is TRBV4-1 and J usage is TRBJ1-5; D is undetermined. In germline, CDR1 is MGHRA, CDR2 YSYEKL. The CDR3 is 14 amino acids. Trimming left V 2 bases short and J 4 bases short, with 9 bases between. CDR3 region: CASSQRIANQPQHF. CDR3 nucleotide sequence: TGCGCCAGCAGCCAAAGAATAGCTAATCAGCCCCAGCATTTT.

The chain recombines TRBV5-1 with TRBJ2-3, with 10 bases matching TRBD1. This CDR3 is 14 amino acids long. Germline values: CDR1 SGHRS, CDR2 YFSETQ. V was clipped by 8 bases and J by 6 bases; unmatched bases: 9. As DNA, the CDR3 is TGCGCCAGTGATCTGACAGGGGGCAGCGATACGCAGTATTTT. This encodes CASDLTGGSDTQYF.

This clone was counted a single time. The chain employs TRBV21-1 and TRBJ1-2; TRBD1, the D gene given by the table, was not confirmed from the DNA. TRBV21-1 has pseudogene status. This CDR3 contains 17 residues. DNA for the CDR3: TGTGCCAGCAGCAAGACGGACGGGACAGGGGACCTATGTGGCTACACCTTC. It is translated as CASSKTDGTGDLCGYTF.

This chain uses TRBV7-9 with TRBJ1-6, with D perhaps TRBD1 (5 bases). The CDR3 consists of 13 residues. Germline CDR1 SEHNR, CDR2 FQNEAQ (reference sequence). Trimming removed 4 bases from V and 5 bases from J, with 6 bases in between. CDR3 amino acids: CASSSGNNSPLHF. DNA of the CDR3: TGTGCCAGCAGCTCAGGGAATAATTCACCCCTCCACTTT.

This chain joins TRBV18 and TRBJ2-4; TRBD2 matches at 15 bases. The germline V gene has CDR1 KGHSH and CDR2 LQKENI. CDR3 length: 15 residues. J lost 11 bases, V lost 6 bases, and 8 bases had no gene match. The CDR3 loop is CASSPGLAGGYFQYF. The CDR3 DNA reads as TGTGCCAGCTCCCCCGGACTAGCGGGAGGGTACTTTCAGTACTTC.

This chain links TRBV4-3 with TRBJ2-3; D is uncertain. CDR1 and CDR2 (germline): LGHNA, YSLEER. The CDR3 sequence is 14 residues long. Trimming removed 3 bases at V and 6 bases at J, with 13 bases between. The CDR3 here is CASSHPGYLDTQYF. The CDR3 coding sequence is TGCGCCAGCAGCCATCCCGGGTACCTGGATACGCAGTATTTT.

This clone was found once. The chain recombines TRBV6-6 with TRBJ1-6; D unclear. Germline values: CDR1 MNHNY, CDR2 SVGAGI (reference sequence). The CDR3 length is 12 residues. Trimming removed 6 bases at V and 7 bases at J, with 7 bases between. This CDR3 reads CASRGTNSPLHF. DNA of the CDR3: TGTGCCAGCAGGGGCACCAATTCACCCCTCCACTTT.

The chain links TRBV10-1 to TRBJ2-1; 8 bases fit TRBD2. There are 14 residues in the CDR3. V lost 4 bases, J lost 3 bases, and 2 bases stayed unmatched. Germline values: CDR1 WNHNN, CDR2 SYGVQD (reference sequence). This chain's CDR3 is CASSVLAGYNEQFF. CDR3 DNA sequence: TGCGCCAGCAGTGTGCTAGCGGGCTACAATGAGCAGTTCTTC.

This clone was detected only a few times. The V call is TRBV6-6, the J call TRBJ1-6; tentative D call: TRBD1 (5 bases). Between the trimmed V and J ends, which lost 5 bases and 7 bases, there was a span of 21 bases. Germline V gene lookup returns CDR1 MNHNY and CDR2 SVGAGI (reference sequence). This CDR3 region has 17 residues. The CDR3 loop reads CASSHQRIGGVNSPLHF. The CDR3, as DNA: TGTGCCAGCAGTCATCAAAGGATCGGGGGGGTCAATTCACCCCTCCACTTT.

The chain combines TRBV29-1 with TRBJ1-1; TRBD1 matches at 8 bases. This CDR3 is 13 amino acids long. J was trimmed by 6 bases and V by 4 bases; bases with no gene match: 7. Germline loops: CDR1 SQVTM, CDR2 ANQGSEA. As DNA, the CDR3 is TGCAGCGTTGGAACCGACAGGGGAGCTGAAGCTTTCTTT. Translation: CSVGTDRGAEAFF. Full variable domain (rest looked up from reference TRBV29-1 and TRBJ1-1): SAVISQKPSRDICQRGTSLTIQCQVDSQVTMMFWYRQQPGQSLTLIATANQGSEATYESGFVIDKFPISRPNLTFSTLTVSNMSPEDSSIYLCSVGTDRGAEAFFGQGTRLTVV.

The rearrangement links TRBV29-1 to TRBJ2-7; the D gene is possibly TRBD1 (6 bases). Trimming left V 4 bases short and J 7 bases short, with 17 bases between. The CDR3 loop spans 13 amino acids. Per germline, CDR1 SQVTM and CDR2 ANQGSEA. The CDR3 DNA follows: TGCAGCGTTGGGGGGACAACTATTTGGGAGCAGTACTTC. It codes for CSVGGTTIWEQYF.

This chain joins TRBV19 and TRBJ2-5; 9 bases fit TRBD2. V dropped 10 bases and J dropped 2; count of bases not matched to a gene: 5. The CDR3 spans 13 residues. Germline lookup yields CDR1 LNHDA and CDR2 SQIVND (reference sequence). The CDR3 loop reads CANPGLAQETQYF. The CDR3 DNA reads as TGTGCCAACCCGGGACTAGCACAAGAGACCCAGTACTTC.

CDR3 in DNA: TGCGCCAGCAGCTTGGACGGGACAGGTAGACTGTTTTTT. It specifies CASSLDGTGRLFF. The V gene is TRBV5-1, the J gene TRBJ1-4; 8 bases are shared with TRBD1. The CDR3 is 13 amino acids. V lost 0 bases and J lost 13; bases outside the gene matches: 5. In germline, CDR1 is SGHRS, CDR2 YFSETQ.

The V gene is TRBV9, the J gene TRBJ2-7; 8 nucleotides agree with TRBD1. This CDR3 spans 15 amino acids. CDR1 and CDR2 (germline): SGDLS, YYNGEE. Unmatched junction bases numbered 5, after V lost 3 bases and J lost 0 bases. CDR3 DNA sequence: TGTGCCAGCAGCGGGGGACAGGCGAACTCCTACGAGCAGTACTTC. Its translation is CASSGGQANSYEQYF.

The rearrangement uses TRBV3-1 (or the pseudogene TRBV3-2) and TRBJ2-5; D not resolved. Germline-derived CDR1 and CDR2 are LGHDT and YNNKEL (reference sequence). V shed 3 bases and J shed 0 bases, with 11 bases lying between them. This CDR3 has 15 residues. CDR3 sequence: CASSHWAFYQETQYF. The CDR3 DNA is TGTGCCAGCAGCCATTGGGCGTTTTACCAAGAGACCCAGTACTTC.

The CDR3 sequence: CASSQGGSGAYEQYF. CDR3 DNA sequence: TGTGCCAGCAGCCAAGGAGGGTCAGGGGCTTACGAGCAGTACTTC. The rearrangement uses TRBV3-1 (or the pseudogene TRBV3-2) and TRBJ2-7, with a possible D match to TRBD1 (6 bases). V lost 1 base to trimming and J lost 4 bases, with 14 bases between them. This CDR3 region has 15 residues. Germline values: CDR1 LGHDT, CDR2 YNNKEL (reference sequence).

A single count supports this clone. This chain links TRBV5-1 with TRBJ1-6; D gene unclear. Germline assignment: CDR1 SGHRS and CDR2 YFSETQ. V was clipped by 4 bases and J by 9 bases, with 11 bases between them. The CDR3 is 13 amino acids. CDR3: CASSLSGFSPLHF. The CDR3 nucleotides read TGCGCCAGCAGCCTTTCGGGGTTTTCACCCCTCCACTTT. Drawing the rest from reference TRBV5-1 and TRBJ1-6, the complete variable domain is KAGVTQTPRYLIKTRGQQVTLSCSPISGHRSVSWYQQTPGQGLQFLFEYFSETQRNKGNFPGRFSGRQFSNSRSEMNVSTLELGDSALYLCASSLSGFSPLHFGNGTRLTVT.

The chain employs TRBV6-5 and TRBJ1-3; D possibly corresponds to TRBD1 (5 bases). The length of the CDR3 is 15 residues. Germline V CDR1 and CDR2: MNHEY, SVGAGI. V dropped 6 bases and J dropped 2 bases, with 14 bases sitting between them. CDR3: CASSLTTGAGNTIYF. CDR3 DNA sequence: TGTGCCAGCAGCCTAACGACGGGGGCTGGAAACACCATATATTTT.

The chain recombines TRBV3-1 (or the pseudogene TRBV3-2) with TRBJ1-3, with TRBD1 as a possible D gene (6 bases). CDR1 LGHDT and CDR2 YNNKEL come from the germline V gene (reference sequence). V gave up 1 base and J gave up 3 bases, with 22 bases separating them. The CDR3 is 19 amino acids. In DNA, the CDR3 is TGTGCCAGCAGCCAAGTAAGCTACATGGGCAAGGACAGTGGAAACACCATATATTTT. Translated, it gives CASSQVSYMGKDSGNTIYF.

CDR3 amino acids: CSVGTGQNYGYTF. CDR3 in DNA: TGCAGCGTGGGGACAGGGCAAAACTATGGCTACACCTTC. The chain is built from TRBV29-1 and TRBJ1-2; 9 bases align to TRBD1. V shed 6 bases, J shed 2 bases, and the junction held 4 bases outside the gene matches. Germline V gene data show CDR1 as SQVTM and CDR2 as ANQGSEA. The CDR3 sequence is 13 residues long.

This chain links TRBV30 with TRBJ1-2, with D maybe TRBD1 (5 bases). The germline V gene encodes CDR1 GTSNPN and CDR2 SVGIG (reference sequence). V dropped 3 bases and J dropped 4 bases, with 12 bases sitting between them. The CDR3 length is 13 residues. The CDR3 nucleotides read TGTGCCTGGAGCGAACAGGTACTCTATGGCTACACCTTC. The encoded protein is CAWSEQVLYGYTF.

Comment on this clone: Germline is not matched at one junction end, which may reflect a read error. The chain couples TRBV2 to TRBJ2-7; D is ambiguous. The CDR3 runs to 11 residues. Germline CDR1 is SNHLY and CDR2 is FYNNEI. CDR3 nucleotides: TGTGCCAGCAGTGAAGCGATACAGAATCGCTTC. Its translation: CASSEAIQNRF.

The V gene is TRBV7-9, the J gene TRBJ2-5; 9 bases align to TRBD2. This CDR3 comprises 16 residues. Germline V lookup: CDR1 SEHNR, CDR2 FQNEAQ (reference sequence). The V and J ends lost 5 bases and 1 base, in that order; junction bases with no gene match: 8. The CDR3 here is CASSPSSGAIQETQYF. DNA for the CDR3: TGTGCCAGCAGCCCCTCTAGCGGGGCCATCCAAGAGACCCAGTACTTC.